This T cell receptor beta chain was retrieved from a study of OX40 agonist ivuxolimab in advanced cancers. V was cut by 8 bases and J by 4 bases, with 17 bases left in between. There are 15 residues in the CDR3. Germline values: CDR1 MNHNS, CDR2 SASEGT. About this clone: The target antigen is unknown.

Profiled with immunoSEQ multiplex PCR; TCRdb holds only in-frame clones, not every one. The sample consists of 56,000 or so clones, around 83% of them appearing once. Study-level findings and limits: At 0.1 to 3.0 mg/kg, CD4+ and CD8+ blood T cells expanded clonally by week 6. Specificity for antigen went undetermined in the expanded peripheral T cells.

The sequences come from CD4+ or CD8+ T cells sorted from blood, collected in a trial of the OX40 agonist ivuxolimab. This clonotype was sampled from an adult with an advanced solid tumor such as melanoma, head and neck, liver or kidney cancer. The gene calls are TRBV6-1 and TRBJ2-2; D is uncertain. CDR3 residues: CASADPGLITGELFF. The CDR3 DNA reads TGTGCCAGCGCTGATCCGGGCCTTATCACCGGGGAGCTGTTTTTT.